This T cell receptor beta chain derives from a study of cytomegalovirus exposure and HLA in healthy donors. For the study at large: Both the 120 validation repertoires and the approximately 700 first-cohort repertoires used the same platform, as reported by a later analysis.

As for this clone: What it binds is not known.

General observations from the study: There were under 200 TCR beta chains listed as cytomegalovirus-associated.

The protocol was immunoSEQ multiplex PCR, while the TCRdb copy is restricted to in-frame clones and leaves out a portion. The sample has 110,000 to 150,000 clones; approximately 90% are singletons. The CDR3 contains 16 residues. V shed 2 bases, J shed 7 bases, and the junction held 3 bases outside the gene matches. Germline V gene lookup returns CDR1 MGHRA and CDR2 YSYEKL. This TCR came from a young man in good health and CMV-seronegative. V gene TRBV4-1 combines with J gene TRBJ2-1, with TRBD2 matching over 15 bases. The sequenced sample was PBMCs. The CDR3 DNA sequence: TGCGCCAGCAGCCAAATGGGGACTAGCGGGAGGAATGAGCAGTTCTTC. Amino acid sequence: CASSQMGTSGRNEQFF.